Below, 6 T cell receptor beta chains from the same sample are listed, as sequenced in a study of blood T cell repertoires in COVID-19 (dated by TCRdb to 2018 to 2021). Library preparation employed the immunoSEQ multiplex PCR assay. TCRdb mirrors the immuneACCESS table, restricted to in-frame sequences. Some clones are absent from its copies; in checked studies, under half trace to an unresolved V gene, and the reason for the others is unknown. The sample table lists tens of thousands of clones, approximately 91% of them with a count of one. Together, the top ten hold 2% to 2.5% of the sample. Sequencing used peripheral blood. The receptors originated from a man aged 45-60 years with active COVID-19.

The chain is built from TRBV6-1 and TRBJ1-4; no firm D call. Trimming shortened V by 3 bases and J by 0 bases, and 11 bases separated the two germline ends. The germline CDR1 and CDR2 sequences are MNHNS and SASEGT. The CDR3 is 16 residues long. The CDR3 bases are TGTGCCAGCAGTGACCTACAGTCTGCAACTAATGAAAAACTGTTTTTT. It specifies CASSDLQSATNEKLFF.

V is TRBV2 and J is TRBJ2-3, with 13 positions matching TRBD2. CDR1 SNHLY and CDR2 FYNNEI come from the germline V gene. Trimming took 4 bases from V and 4 from J; bases not matched to a gene: 2. This CDR3 has 15 residues. CDR3 amino acids: CASSVLAGGSDTQYF. In DNA form, the CDR3 reads TGTGCCAGCAGTGTACTAGCGGGGGGGTCAGATACGCAGTATTTT.

This chain joins TRBV7-8 and TRBJ1-5; tentative D call: TRBD1 (5 bases). The CDR3 is made up of 13 amino acids. Germline V lookup: CDR1 SGHVS, CDR2 FQNEAQ. V lost 1 base and J lost 10, with 11 bases in between. The CDR3 region is CASSLVGGGPQHF. The CDR3 DNA reads as TGTGCCAGCAGCTTAGTCGGCGGGGGACCCCAGCATTTT. Combining the CDR3 with reference TRBV7-8 and TRBJ1-5 gives the whole variable domain GAGVSQSPRYKVAKRGQDVALRCDPISGHVSLFWYQQALGQGPEFLTYFQNEAQLDKSGLPSDRFFAERPEGSVSTLKIQRTQQEDSAVYLCASSLVGGGPQHFGDGTRLSIL.

This clone occurred a few times. V is TRBV30 and J is TRBJ1-6, with D maybe TRBD1 (6 bases). CDR1 and CDR2 (germline): GTSNPN, SVGIG (reference sequence). The CDR3 loop spans 13 amino acids. V lost 1 base and J 10 bases, leaving 11 bases between the germline ends. The CDR3 loop is CAWSGGRGSPLHF. The CDR3 DNA is TGTGCCTGGAGTGGTGGCAGGGGATCACCCCTCCACTTT.

In its sample, this clone was seen once. The J gene is TRBJ1-2, the V gene TRBV7-2; unclear D gene. This CDR3 region has 14 residues. V was cut by 4 bases and J by 0 bases, with 9 bases left in between. CDR1 SGHTA and CDR2 FQGNSA come from the germline V gene. CDR3 amino acids: CASSSRGTNYGYTF. CDR3 sequence (DNA): TGTGCCAGCAGCTCGCGAGGGACTAACTATGGCTACACCTTC.

The V call is TRBV10-1, the J call TRBJ1-5; D is unresolved. Per the germline V gene, CDR1 is WNHNN and CDR2 is SYGVQD (reference sequence). This CDR3 contains 13 residues. Trimming took 0 bases from V and 5 from J, leaving 5 bases between them. Here the CDR3 DNA reads TGCGCCAGCAGTGAGTCGAGATATCAGCCCCAGCATTTT. Residues: CASSESRYQPQHF.